This T cell receptor (beta chain) was recovered during a study of blood T cell repertoires in COVID-19 (dated by TCRdb to the early 2020s). About the full investigation: The collaborator samples originated in the United States, Italy and Spain and spanned the acute and convalescent phases of COVID-19. The dataset comprised deeply sampled blood TCRbeta repertoires from subjects exposed to, actively infected with, or recovered from COVID-19. A freely available public database, intended as a resource for researchers studying the immune response to SARS-CoV-2, is where the repertoires were released. The samples were drawn from two sources: the first 160 participants of the ongoing ImmuneRACE study, and 1,000 to 1,500 subjects contributed by 6 global collaborators. The prospective study material was composed of cDNA or gDNA derived from T cells, B-cell-depleted T cells, or PBMCs. HLA class I and class II types, where available, came from metadata supplied by the sample provider rather than from assay-based typing. Sample metadata almost always included a de-identified subject ID, COVID-19 status, age in years and sex.

To note about this clone: There is no known antigen for this receptor. Within one base of it there is no much larger clone, and no base qualities were kept.

Collaborating institutions collected whole blood in K2EDTA tubes following their own protocols. For TCRbeta analysis, collaborator samples were shipped as frozen whole blood, as isolated PBMCs, or as DNA extracted from either sample type. Here is what the overall study found, with its caveats: How much clinical and demographic metadata was included differed by source and by participant, and the metadata was provided uncurated.

The immunoSEQ Assay, a bias-controlled multiplex PCR, was used to amplify TCRbeta CDR3 regions from genomic DNA. As for the authors' bioinformatics: The number of nucleated cells in each sample was estimated by amplification of reference gene primers within the assay. To quantify the absolute abundance of each unique TCRbeta CDR3 rearrangement, sequence reads were collapsed and filtered. For each sample, productive Simpson clonality was calculated as the square root of Simpson's diversity index across productive rearrangements. TCRdb retrieved this table from immuneACCESS and kept in-frame rearrangements only. Not all clones are present; in checked studies, unresolved V genes account for under half, and no reason is known for the remainder. V and J calls and clone size are as listed in that table; D and trimming were resolved from the DNA. For this sample the table gives more than 100,000 clones, of which roughly 90% were detected only once. 3.5% of the sample belongs to the ten largest clones.

Sequences KGHSH (CDR1) and LQKENI (CDR2) are obtained from the germline V gene. The CDR3 runs 15 amino acids, cysteine and phenylalanine included. Solely the CDR3 DNA is kept, with 45 bases framed from the first base. For this chain, trimming is 3 bases at the V end and 4 bases at the J end, and the number of junction bases without a gene match is 7. The sequenced sample consisted of peripheral blood. Recombination linked TRBV18 to TRBJ1-2, with 8 bases matching TRBD1. This TCR was sampled from a woman in her sixties or seventies with acute or convalescent COVID-19. The CDR3 here reads CASSPQDRASYGYTF. The sequenced DNA: TGTGCCAGCTCACCCCAGGACAGGGCCTCCTATGGCTACACCTTC.